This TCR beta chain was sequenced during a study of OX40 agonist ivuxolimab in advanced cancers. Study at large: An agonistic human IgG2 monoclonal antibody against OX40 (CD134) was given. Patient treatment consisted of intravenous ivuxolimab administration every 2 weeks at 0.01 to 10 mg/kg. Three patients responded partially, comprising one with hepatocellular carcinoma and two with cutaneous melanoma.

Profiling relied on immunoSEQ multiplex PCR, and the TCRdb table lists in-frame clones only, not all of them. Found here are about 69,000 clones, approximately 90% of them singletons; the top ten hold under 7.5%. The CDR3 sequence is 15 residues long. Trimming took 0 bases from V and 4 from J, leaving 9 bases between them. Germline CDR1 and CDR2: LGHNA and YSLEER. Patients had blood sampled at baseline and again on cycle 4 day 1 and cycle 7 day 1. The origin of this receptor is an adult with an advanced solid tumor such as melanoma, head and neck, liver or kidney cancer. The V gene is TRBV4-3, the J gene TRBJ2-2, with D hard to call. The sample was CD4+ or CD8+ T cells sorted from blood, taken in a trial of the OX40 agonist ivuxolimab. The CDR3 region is CASSQDSGPTGELFF. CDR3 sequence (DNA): TGCGCCAGCAGCCAAGACTCAGGACCCACCGGGGAGCTGTTTTTT.